This T cell receptor (beta chain) came from a study of T cell repertoires in cytomegalovirus infection. Study context: Public signatures in TCR beta pointed to CMV infection and matching HLA type. Findings of the study overall: HLA-C-restricted, CMV-specific TCR beta clonotypes were dominant ex vivo.

Each CDR3 protein is one row after TCRdb ran MiXCR on the reads. The sample has more than 500,000 distinct CDR3 sequences, 16% seen once; the top ten hold 20% to 30%. In its sample, this clonotype was seen a few times. The target antigen is unknown. The receptor comes from a human donor in good health (CMV status not recorded). Some clones in this sample may be carry-over from other donors' samples. Sample: CD8+ T cells from PBMCs.

The CDR3 sequence: CASSYSGQPSHYNEQFF. The CDR3 coding sequence is TGTGCCAGCAGTTACTCGGGGCAGCCGTCTCACTACAATGAGCAGTTCTTC. The J gene is TRBJ2-1, the V gene TRBV6-5; a possible D gene is TRBD1 (5 bases). Per germline, CDR1 MNHEY and CDR2 SVGAGI. The CDR3 is 17 residues long. Trimming removed 0 bases at V and 3 bases at J, with 15 bases between.